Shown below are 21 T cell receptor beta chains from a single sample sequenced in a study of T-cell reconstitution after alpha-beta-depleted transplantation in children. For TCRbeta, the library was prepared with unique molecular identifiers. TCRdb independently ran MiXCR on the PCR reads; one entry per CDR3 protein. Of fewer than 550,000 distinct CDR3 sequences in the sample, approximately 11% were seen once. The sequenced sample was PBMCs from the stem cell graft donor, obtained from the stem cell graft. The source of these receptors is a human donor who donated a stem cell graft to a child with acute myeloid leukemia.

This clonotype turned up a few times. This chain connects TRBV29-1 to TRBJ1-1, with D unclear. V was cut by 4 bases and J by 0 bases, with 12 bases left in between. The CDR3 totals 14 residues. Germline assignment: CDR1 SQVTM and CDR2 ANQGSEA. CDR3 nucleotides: TGCAGCGTTGGGAGGACCGGGATGAACACTGAAGCTTTCTTT. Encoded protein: CSVGRTGMNTEAFF.

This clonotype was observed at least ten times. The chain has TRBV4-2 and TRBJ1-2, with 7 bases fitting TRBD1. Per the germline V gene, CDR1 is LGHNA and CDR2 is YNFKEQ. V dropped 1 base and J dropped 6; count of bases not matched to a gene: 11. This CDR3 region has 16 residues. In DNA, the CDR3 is TGTGCCAGCAGCCAAGGTGAAAAGGGGGCGCGTCATGGCTACACCTTC. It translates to CASSQGEKGARHGYTF.

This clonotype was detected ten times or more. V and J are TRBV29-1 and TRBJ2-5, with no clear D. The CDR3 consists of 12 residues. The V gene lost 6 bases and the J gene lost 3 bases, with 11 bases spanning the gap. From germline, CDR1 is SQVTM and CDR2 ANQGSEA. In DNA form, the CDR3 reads TGCAGCGTAGCAAGAGTTGAAGAGACCCAGTACTTC. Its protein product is CSVARVEETQYF.

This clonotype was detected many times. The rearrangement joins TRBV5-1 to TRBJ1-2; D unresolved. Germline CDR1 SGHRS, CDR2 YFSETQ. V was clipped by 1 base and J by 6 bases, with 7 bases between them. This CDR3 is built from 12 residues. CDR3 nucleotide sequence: TGCGCCAGCAGCTTGAACAGCGATGGCTACACCTTC. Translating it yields CASSLNSDGYTF.

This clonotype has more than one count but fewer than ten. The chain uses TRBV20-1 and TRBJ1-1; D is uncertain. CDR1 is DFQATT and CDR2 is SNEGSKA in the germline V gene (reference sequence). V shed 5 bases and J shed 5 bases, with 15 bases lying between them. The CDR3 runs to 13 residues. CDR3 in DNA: TGCAGTGCTCAAACCTCTAGTAGAACTGAAGCTTTCTTT. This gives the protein CSAQTSSRTEAFF.

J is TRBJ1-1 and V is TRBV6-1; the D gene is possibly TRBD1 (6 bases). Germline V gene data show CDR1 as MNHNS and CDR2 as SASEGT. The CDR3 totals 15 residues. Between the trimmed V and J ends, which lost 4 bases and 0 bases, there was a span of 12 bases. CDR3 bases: TGTGCCAGCAGTGTAGGGGGGGGCATGAACACTGAAGCTTTCTTT. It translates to CASSVGGGMNTEAFF.

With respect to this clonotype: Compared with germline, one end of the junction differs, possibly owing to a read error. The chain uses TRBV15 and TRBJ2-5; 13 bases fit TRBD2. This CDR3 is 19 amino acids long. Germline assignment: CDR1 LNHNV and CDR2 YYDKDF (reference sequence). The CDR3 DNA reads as TGTGCCACCAGCAGAGGGACTAGCGGGAGCGGAGCCGGCCAAGAGATCCAGTACTTC. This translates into CATSRGTSGSGAGQEIQYF.

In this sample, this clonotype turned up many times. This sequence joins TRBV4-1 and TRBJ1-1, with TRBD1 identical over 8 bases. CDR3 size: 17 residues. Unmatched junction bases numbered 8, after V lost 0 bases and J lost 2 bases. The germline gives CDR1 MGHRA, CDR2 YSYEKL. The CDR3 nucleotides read TGCGCCAGCAGCCAAGATCCCCAGGGGGCGCAAAACACTGAAGCTTTCTTT. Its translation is CASSQDPQGAQNTEAFF.

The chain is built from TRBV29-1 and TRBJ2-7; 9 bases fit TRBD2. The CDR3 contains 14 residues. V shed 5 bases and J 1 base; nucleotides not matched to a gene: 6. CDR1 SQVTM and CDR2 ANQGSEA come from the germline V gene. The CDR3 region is CSVSPLAGSYEQYF. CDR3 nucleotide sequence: TGCAGCGTTAGTCCACTAGCGGGTTCCTACGAGCAGTACTTC.

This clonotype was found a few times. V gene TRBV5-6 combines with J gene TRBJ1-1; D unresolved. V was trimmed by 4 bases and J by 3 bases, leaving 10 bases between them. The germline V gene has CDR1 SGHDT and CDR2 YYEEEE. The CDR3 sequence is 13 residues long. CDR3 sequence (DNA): TGTGCCAGCAGCCCTCAGTGGGACACTGAAGCTTTCTTT. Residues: CASSPQWDTEAFF.

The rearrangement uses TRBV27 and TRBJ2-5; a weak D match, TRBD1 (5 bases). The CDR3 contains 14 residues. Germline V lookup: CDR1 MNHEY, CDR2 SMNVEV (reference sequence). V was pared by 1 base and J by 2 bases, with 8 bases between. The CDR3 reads CASSLLGVQETQYF. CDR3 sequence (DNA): TGTGCCAGCAGTTTATTAGGGGTGCAAGAGACCCAGTACTTC.

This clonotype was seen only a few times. The CDR3 loop reads CAISERDTDTQYF. CDR3 in DNA: TGTGCCATCAGTGAACGGGACACAGATACGCAGTATTTT. This sequence joins TRBV10-3 and TRBJ2-3; D possibly corresponds to TRBD2 (5 bases). The germline gives CDR1 ENHRY, CDR2 SYGVKD. This CDR3 is built from 13 residues. Trimming stripped 3 bases from V and 2 bases from J, with 6 bases between.

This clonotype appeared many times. The CDR3: CSVEWTGGWGYTF. In nucleotides, the CDR3 is TGCAGCGTTGAGTGGACAGGGGGCTGGGGCTACACCTTC. The J gene is TRBJ1-2, the V gene TRBV29-1; 11 bases match TRBD1. The V segment lost 3 bases and the J segment 8 bases; nucleotides outside the gene matches: 5. From germline, CDR1 is SQVTM and CDR2 ANQGSEA. This CDR3 contains 13 residues.

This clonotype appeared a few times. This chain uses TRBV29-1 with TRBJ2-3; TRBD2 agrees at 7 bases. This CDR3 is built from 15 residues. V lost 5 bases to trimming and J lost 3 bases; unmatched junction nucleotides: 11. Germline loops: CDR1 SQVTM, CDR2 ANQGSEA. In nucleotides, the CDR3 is TGCAGCGTTCAAGGCGGGGCGGGAGATACAGATACGCAGTATTTT. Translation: CSVQGGAGDTDTQYF.

Here the CDR3 reads CASSRLTTGSEQYF. As DNA, the CDR3 is TGTGCCAGCAGCCGGCTTACGACAGGGTCCGAGCAGTACTTC. The chain has TRBV7-2 and TRBJ2-7; 7 bases are shared with TRBD1. Trimming took 5 bases from V and 6 from J; bases not matched to a gene: 10. The CDR3 contains 14 residues. CDR1 SGHTA and CDR2 FQGNSA come from the germline V gene.

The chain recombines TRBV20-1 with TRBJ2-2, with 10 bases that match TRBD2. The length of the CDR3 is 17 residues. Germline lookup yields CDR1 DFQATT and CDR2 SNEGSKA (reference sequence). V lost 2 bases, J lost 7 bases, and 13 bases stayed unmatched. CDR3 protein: CSARPPPSGSIVGELFF. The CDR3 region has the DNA TGCAGTGCTAGACCCCCCCCTAGCGGGAGTATCGTCGGGGAGCTGTTTTTT.

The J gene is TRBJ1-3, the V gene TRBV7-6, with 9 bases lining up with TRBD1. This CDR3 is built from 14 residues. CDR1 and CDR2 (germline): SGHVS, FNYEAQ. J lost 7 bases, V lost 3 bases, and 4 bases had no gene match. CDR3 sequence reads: CASSFTGGGNTIYF. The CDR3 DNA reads TGTGCCAGCAGCTTTACAGGGGGCGGTAACACCATATATTTT.

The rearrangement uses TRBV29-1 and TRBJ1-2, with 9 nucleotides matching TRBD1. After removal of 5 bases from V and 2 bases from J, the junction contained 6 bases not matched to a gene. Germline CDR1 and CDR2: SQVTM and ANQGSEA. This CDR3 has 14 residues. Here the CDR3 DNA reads TGCAGCGTTTTTGATGGGACAGGGAACTATGGCTACACCTTC. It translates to CSVFDGTGNYGYTF. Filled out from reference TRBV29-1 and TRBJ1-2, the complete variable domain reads SAVISQKPSRDICQRGTSLTIQCQVDSQVTMMFWYRQQPGQSLTLIATANQGSEATYESGFVIDKFPISRPNLTFSTLTVSNMSPEDSSIYLCSVFDGTGNYGYTFGSGTRLTVV.

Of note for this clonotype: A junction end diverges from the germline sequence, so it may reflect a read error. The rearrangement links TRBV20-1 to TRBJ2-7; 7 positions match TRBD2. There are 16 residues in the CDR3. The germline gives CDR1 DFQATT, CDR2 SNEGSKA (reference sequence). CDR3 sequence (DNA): TGCTGTGCCCATGGGGGGGGTTCTAGCGGCCCCTACGAGCAGTACTTC. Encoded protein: CCAHGGGSSGPYEQYF.

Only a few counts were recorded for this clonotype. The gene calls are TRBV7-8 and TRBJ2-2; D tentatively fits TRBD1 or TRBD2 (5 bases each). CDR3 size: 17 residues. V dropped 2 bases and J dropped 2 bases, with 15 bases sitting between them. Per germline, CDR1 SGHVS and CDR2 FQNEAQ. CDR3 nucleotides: TGTGCCAGCAGCTTACCGGGACCCATTAGAAACACCGGGGAGCTGTTTTTT. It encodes CASSLPGPIRNTGELFF. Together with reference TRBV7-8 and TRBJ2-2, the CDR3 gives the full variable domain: GAGVSQSPRYKVAKRGQDVALRCDPISGHVSLFWYQQALGQGPEFLTYFQNEAQLDKSGLPSDRFFAERPEGSVSTLKIQRTQQEDSAVYLCASSLPGPIRNTGELFFGEGSRLTVL.

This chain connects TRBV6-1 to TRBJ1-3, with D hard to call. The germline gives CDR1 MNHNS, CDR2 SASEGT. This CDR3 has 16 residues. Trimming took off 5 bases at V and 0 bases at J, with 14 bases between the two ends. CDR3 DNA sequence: TGTGCCAGCAGTCTTACGCCCCCTTACTCTGGAAACACCATATATTTT. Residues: CASSLTPPYSGNTIYF.